The 4 T cell receptor beta chains presented below share a single source sample, sequenced in a study of T-cell reconstitution after alpha-beta-depleted transplantation in children (dated by TCRdb to about 2016). This specimen's treatment or condition label, per the study, means: allogeneic hematopoietic cell transplantation with graft depleted of TCRalphabeta T cells and CD19 B cells. Libraries were built with PCR. The sequencing machine was an Illumina HiSeq 2500. Molecular barcoding was employed in the preparation of TCR libraries, with unique molecular identifiers being used to normalize TCRbeta repertoire quantification. TCRdb trimmed public reads at Q25 via fastp, called clones via MiXCR and kept in-frame beta chains. Rows merge per CDR3 protein into single entries with the most common DNA and genes. The sample table records around 800,000 distinct CDR3 sequences; approximately 15% of these occur just once. The ten largest clones capture approximately 5% of the sample.

This specimen was PBMCs, mostly from graft donor cells, taken 360 days after TCRalphabeta/CD19-depleted stem cell transplant. These receptors all come from a male patient younger than 18 who had a stem cell transplant for acute lymphoblastic leukemia, so the T cells may come from the graft donor.

The chain carries TRBV11-1 and TRBJ2-2, with 8 positions matching TRBD2. CDR1 is SGHAT and CDR2 is FQDESV in the germline V gene (reference sequence). CDR3 length equals 21 residues. V was pared by 1 base and J by 6 bases, with 22 bases of the junction left unmatched. The CDR3 coding sequence is TGTGCCAGCAGCTTAGGATCTTTTGGGGCCGGGAGGGCCGATGCATCCGGGGAGCTGTTTTTT. Protein: CASSLGSFGAGRADASGELFF. Full variable domain (outside the CDR3, taken from reference TRBV11-1 and TRBJ2-2): EAEVAQSPRYKITEKSQAVAFWCDPISGHATLYWYRQILGQGPELLVQFQDESVVDDSQLPKDRFSAERLKGVDSTLKIQPAELGDSAMYLCASSLGSFGAGRADASGELFFGEGSRLTVL.

The chain has TRBV11-2 and TRBJ2-3, with D perhaps matching TRBD1 or TRBD2 (5 bases each). The germline V gene has CDR1 SGHAT and CDR2 FQNNGV. V lost 0 bases and J lost 5, with 15 bases in between. The CDR3 sequence is 16 residues long. The chain's CDR3 is CASSLESGAWRDTQYF. For the CDR3, the DNA is TGTGCCAGCAGCTTAGAATCCGGGGCCTGGCGAGATACGCAGTATTTT.

This clonotype was observed a few times. The chain combines TRBV7-8 with TRBJ2-1; 12 positions agree with TRBD2. CDR3 size: 17 residues. The trim removed 0 bases at V and 4 bases at J, leaving 4 bases unmatched. CDR1 SGHVS and CDR2 FQNEAQ come from the germline V gene. As DNA, the CDR3 is TGTGCCAGCAGCTTAGCAGGACTAGCGGGATGGTACAATGAGCAGTTCTTC. It codes for CASSLAGLAGWYNEQFF.

The sample holds many counts of this clonotype. The V and J genes are TRBV20-1 and TRBJ2-1; D not resolved. Germline loops: CDR1 DFQATT, CDR2 SNEGSKA (reference sequence). Trimming shortened V by 3 bases and J by 7 bases, and 7 bases separated the two germline ends. This CDR3 has 11 residues. The CDR3 DNA reads TGCAGTGCTAGGGGGTCAAATGAGCAGTTCTTC. Residues: CSARGSNEQFF.